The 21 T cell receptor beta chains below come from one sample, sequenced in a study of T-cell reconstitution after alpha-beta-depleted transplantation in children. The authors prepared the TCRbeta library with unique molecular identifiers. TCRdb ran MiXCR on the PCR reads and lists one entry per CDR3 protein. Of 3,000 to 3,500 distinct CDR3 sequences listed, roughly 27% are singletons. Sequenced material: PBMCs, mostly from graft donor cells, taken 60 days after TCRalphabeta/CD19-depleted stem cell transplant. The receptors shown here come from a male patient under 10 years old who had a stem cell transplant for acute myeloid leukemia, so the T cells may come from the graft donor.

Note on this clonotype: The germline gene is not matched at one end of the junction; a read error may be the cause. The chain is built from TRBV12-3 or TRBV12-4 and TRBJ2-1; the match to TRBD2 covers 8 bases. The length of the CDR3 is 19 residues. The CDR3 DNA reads TGTACCAGCAGTTTCGGGCCTGTCGGCGGGAGGATACCCTACAATGAGCAGTTCTTC. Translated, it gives CTSSFGPVGGRIPYNEQFF.

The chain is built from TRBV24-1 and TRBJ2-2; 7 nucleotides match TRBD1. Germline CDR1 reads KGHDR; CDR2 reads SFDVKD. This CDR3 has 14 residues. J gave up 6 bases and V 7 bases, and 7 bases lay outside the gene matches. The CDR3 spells CATSDDRAAGELFF. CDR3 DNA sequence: TGTGCCACCAGCGATGACAGGGCGGCCGGGGAGCTGTTTTTT.

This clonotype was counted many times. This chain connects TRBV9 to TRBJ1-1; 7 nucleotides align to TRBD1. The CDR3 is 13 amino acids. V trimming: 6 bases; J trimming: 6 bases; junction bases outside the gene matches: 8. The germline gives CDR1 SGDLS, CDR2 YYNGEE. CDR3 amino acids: CASTPQGGAEAFF. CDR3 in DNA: TGTGCCAGCACCCCACAAGGGGGCGCTGAAGCTTTCTTT.

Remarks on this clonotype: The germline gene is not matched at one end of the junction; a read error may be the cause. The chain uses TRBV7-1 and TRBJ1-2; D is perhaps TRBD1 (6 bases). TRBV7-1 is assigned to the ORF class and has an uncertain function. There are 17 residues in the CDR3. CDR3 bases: TGTGGCAACAGCTCTGGGGGCTCCGGGACGTCCCTCTATGGCTACTCCTTC. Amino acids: CGNSSGGSGTSLYGYSF.

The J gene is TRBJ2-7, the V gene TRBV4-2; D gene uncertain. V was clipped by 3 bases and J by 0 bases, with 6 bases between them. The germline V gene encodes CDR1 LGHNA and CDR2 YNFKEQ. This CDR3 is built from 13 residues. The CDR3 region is CASSQASSYEQYF. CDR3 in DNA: TGTGCCAGCAGCCAGGCTAGCTCCTACGAGCAGTACTTC.

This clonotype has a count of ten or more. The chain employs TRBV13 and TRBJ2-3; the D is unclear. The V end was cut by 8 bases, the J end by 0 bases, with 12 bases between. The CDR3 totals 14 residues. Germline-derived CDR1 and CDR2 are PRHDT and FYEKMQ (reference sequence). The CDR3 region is CASSEYGSTDTQYF. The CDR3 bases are TGTGCCAGCTCCGAGTATGGTAGCACAGATACGCAGTATTTT.

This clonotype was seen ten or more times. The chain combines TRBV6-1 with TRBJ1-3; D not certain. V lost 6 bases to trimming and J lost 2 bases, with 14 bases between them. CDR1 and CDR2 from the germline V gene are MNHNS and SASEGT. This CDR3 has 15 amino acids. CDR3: CASRPSLIAGNTIYF. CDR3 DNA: TGTGCCAGCAGACCCTCTTTAATCGCTGGAAACACCATATATTTT.

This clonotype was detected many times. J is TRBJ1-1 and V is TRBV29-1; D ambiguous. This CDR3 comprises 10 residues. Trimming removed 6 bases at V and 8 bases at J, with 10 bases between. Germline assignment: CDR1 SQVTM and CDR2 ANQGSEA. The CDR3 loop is CSVIDIEAFF. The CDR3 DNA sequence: TGCAGCGTAATAGACATAGAAGCTTTCTTT.

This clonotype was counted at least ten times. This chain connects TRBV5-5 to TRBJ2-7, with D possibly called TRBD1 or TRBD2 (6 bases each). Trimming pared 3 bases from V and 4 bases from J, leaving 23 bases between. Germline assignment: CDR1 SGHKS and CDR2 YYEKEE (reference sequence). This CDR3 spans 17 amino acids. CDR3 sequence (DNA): TGTGCCAGCAGCTCCAGGGGAGGTTGGGGACAATCTTACGAGCAGTACGTC. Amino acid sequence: CASSSRGGWGQSYEQYV.

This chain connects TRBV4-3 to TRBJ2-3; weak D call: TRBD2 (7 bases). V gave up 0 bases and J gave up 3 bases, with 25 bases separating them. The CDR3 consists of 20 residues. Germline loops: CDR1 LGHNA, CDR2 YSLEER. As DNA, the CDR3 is TGCGCCAGCAGCCAAGAATATCGGTTGGGGGGGCAAAGGATTACAGATACGCAGTATTTT. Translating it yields CASSQEYRLGGQRITDTQYF.

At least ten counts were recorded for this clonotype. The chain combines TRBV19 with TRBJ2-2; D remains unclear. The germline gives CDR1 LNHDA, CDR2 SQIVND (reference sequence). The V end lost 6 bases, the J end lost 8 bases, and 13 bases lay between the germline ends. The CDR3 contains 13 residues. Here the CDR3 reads CASSPGPPGELFF. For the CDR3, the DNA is TGTGCCAGTAGCCCGGGCCCCCCGGGGGAGCTGTTTTTT.

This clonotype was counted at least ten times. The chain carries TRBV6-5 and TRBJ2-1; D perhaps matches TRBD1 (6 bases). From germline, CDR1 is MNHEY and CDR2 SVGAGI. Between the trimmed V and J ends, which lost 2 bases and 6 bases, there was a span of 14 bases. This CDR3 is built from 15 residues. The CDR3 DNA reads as TGTGCCAGCAGTTACGGGCCAGGGGTTAGCAATGAGCAGTTCTTC. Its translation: CASSYGPGVSNEQFF.

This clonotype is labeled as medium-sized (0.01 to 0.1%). CDR3 in amino acids: CASSQGVPNYGYTF. The CDR3 DNA sequence: TGTGCCAGCAGCCAAGGGGTTCCTAACTATGGCTACACCTTC. The rearrangement joins TRBV3-1 to TRBJ1-2; D unclear. This CDR3 has 14 residues. Trimming cost V 1 base and J 0 bases, with 6 bases left between them. The germline V gene encodes CDR1 LGHDT and CDR2 YNNKEL (reference sequence).

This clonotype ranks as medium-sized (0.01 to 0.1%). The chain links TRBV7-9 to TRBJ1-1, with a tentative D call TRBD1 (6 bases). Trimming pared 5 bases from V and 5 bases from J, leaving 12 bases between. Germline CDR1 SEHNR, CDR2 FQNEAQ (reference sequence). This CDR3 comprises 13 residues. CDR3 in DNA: TGTGCCAGCAGCGCGGGACAACGGACTGAAGCTTTCTTT. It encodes CASSAGQRTEAFF.

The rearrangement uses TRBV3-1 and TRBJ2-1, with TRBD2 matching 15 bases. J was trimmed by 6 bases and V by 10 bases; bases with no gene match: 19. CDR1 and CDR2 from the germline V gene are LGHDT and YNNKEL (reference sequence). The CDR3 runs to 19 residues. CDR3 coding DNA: TGTGCCACCTCCCAAGCGTCGGGACTAGCGGGAGGAGTCAGCAATGAGCAGTTCTTC. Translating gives CATSQASGLAGGVSNEQFF.

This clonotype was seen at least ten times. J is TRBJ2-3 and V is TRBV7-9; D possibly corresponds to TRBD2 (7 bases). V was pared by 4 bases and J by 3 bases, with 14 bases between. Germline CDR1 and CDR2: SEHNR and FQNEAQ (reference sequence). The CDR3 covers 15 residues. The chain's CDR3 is CASSSEGGGTDTQYF. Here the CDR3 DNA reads TGTGCCAGCAGCTCTGAGGGGGGAGGGACAGATACGCAGTATTTT.

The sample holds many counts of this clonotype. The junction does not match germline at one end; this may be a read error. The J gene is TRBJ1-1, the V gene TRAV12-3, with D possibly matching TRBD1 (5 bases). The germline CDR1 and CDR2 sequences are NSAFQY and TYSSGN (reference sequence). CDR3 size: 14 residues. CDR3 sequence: CAMSPPGENTEAFF. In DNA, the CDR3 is TGTGCCATGAGCCCCCCGGGGGAGAACACTGAAGCTTTCTTT.

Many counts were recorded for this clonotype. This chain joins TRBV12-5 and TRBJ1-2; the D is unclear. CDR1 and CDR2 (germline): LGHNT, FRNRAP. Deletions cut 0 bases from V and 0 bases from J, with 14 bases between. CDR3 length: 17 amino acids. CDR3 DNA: TGTGCTAGTGGTTTGGTACTAACGGGAGCCTCTAACTATGGCTACACCTTC. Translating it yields CASGLVLTGASNYGYTF.

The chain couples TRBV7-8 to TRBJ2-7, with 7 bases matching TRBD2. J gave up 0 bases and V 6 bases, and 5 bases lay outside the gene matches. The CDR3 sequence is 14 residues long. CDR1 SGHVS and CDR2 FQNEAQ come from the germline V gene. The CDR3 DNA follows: TGTGCCAGCAGGAACGGGAGGTTCTCCTACGAGCAGTACTTC. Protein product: CASRNGRFSYEQYF. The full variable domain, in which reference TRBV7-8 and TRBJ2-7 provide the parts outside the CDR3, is GAGVSQSPRYKVAKRGQDVALRCDPISGHVSLFWYQQALGQGPEFLTYFQNEAQLDKSGLPSDRFFAERPEGSVSTLKIQRTQQEDSAVYLCASRNGRFSYEQYFGPGTRLTVT.

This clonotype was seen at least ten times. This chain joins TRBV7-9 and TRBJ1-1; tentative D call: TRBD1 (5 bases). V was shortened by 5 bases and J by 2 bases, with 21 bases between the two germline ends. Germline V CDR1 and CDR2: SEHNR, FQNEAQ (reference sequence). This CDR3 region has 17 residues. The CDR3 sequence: CASSLRGHRPPNTEAFF. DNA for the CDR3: TGTGCCAGCAGCCTACGGGGCCATCGACCTCCAAACACTGAAGCTTTCTTT.

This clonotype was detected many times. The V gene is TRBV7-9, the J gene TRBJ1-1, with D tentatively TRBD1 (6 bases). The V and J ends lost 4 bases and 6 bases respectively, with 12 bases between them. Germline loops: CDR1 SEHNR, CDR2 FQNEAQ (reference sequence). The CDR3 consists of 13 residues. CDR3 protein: CASSSTGWPEAFF. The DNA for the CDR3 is TGTGCCAGCAGCTCAACAGGGTGGCCTGAAGCTTTCTTT.